This entry lists 26 T cell receptor beta chains sequenced from one sample in a study of blood T cell repertoires in COVID-19. TCRdb's copy holds only in-frame clones and misses some; the assay was immunoSEQ multiplex PCR. The sample lists about 170,000 clones; 80% to 90% were seen once. The sample consisted of peripheral blood. These receptors were taken from a man aged 40-49 years who had recovered from COVID-19.

The rearrangement uses TRBV19 and TRBJ1-2, with 8 positions matching TRBD1. V lost 7 bases to trimming and J lost 7 bases; unmatched junction nucleotides: 11. There are 14 residues in the CDR3. CDR1 and CDR2 from the germline V gene are LNHDA and SQIVND (reference sequence). The CDR3 here is CASTEYRGTVGYTF. DNA for the CDR3: TGTGCCAGTACCGAATACAGGGGGACAGTTGGCTACACCTTC.

CDR3 DNA sequence: TGTGCCAGCAGCTTTCGGCTAGCGGGGGATTACGAGCAGTACTTC. Amino acids: CASSFRLAGDYEQYF. The chain couples TRBV7-2 to TRBJ2-7; TRBD2 aligns across 10 bases. CDR1 is SGHTA, CDR2 FQGNSA, per germline. The CDR3 runs to 15 residues. Trimming cost V 3 bases and J 4 bases; bases outside gene matches: 6.

J is TRBJ2-3 and V is TRBV20-1; a possible D gene is TRBD2 (5 bases). Per the germline V gene, CDR1 is DFQATT and CDR2 is SNEGSKA (reference sequence). CDR3 length equals 13 residues. Trimming cost V 3 bases and J 1 base, with 8 bases left between them. The CDR3 loop is CSASQEGTDTQYF. CDR3 DNA: TGCAGTGCTAGTCAGGAGGGCACAGATACGCAGTATTTT.

The rearrangement uses TRBV6-5 and TRBJ2-2; D perhaps matches TRBD1 (5 bases). The V gene's germline CDR1 is MNHEY and CDR2 SVGAGI. V was trimmed by 4 bases and J by 6 bases, leaving 6 bases between them. This CDR3 spans 12 amino acids. In DNA, the CDR3 is TGTGCCAGCAGTTTAGGGGCCGGGGAGCTGTTTTTT. Translating gives CASSLGAGELFF.

V usage is TRBV18 and J usage is TRBJ2-7, with a possible D match to TRBD1 (5 bases). Germline assignment: CDR1 KGHSH and CDR2 LQKENI. Trimming pared 6 bases from V and 3 bases from J, leaving 18 bases between. CDR3 length equals 15 residues. The CDR3 sequence: CASSPVLHGHYEQYF. The DNA for the CDR3 is TGTGCCAGCTCCCCCGTGTTACACGGACACTACGAGCAGTACTTC.

This clone showed up just once. V usage is TRBV6-5 and J usage is TRBJ1-4, with TRBD1 identical over 8 bases. The germline gives CDR1 MNHEY, CDR2 SVGAGI. With V trimmed by 4 bases and J by 7 bases, 5 bases remained unmatched. The CDR3 sequence is 14 residues long. The CDR3 nucleotides read TGTGCCAGCAGTTTCACAGGGGGGAGTGAAAAACTGTTTTTT. Protein sequence: CASSFTGGSEKLFF.

CDR3 nucleotide sequence: TGTGCCTGGAGTGTCCAGGGTGGCGGCTACACCTTC. This gives the protein CAWSVQGGGYTF. The rearrangement uses TRBV30 and TRBJ1-2, with D tentatively TRBD1 (5 bases). This CDR3 is built from 12 residues. In germline, CDR1 is GTSNPN, CDR2 SVGIG (reference sequence). Deletions cut 0 bases from V and 8 bases from J, with 10 bases between. The variable domain in full, with the rest retrieved from reference TRBV30 and TRBJ1-2, is SQTIHQWPATLVQPVGSPLSLECTVEGTSNPNLYWYRQAAGRGLQLLFYSVGIGQISSEVPQNLSASRPQDRQFILSSKKLLLSDSGFYLCAWSVQGGGYTFGSGTRLTVV.

This sequence joins TRBV6-4 and TRBJ2-1, with TRBD2 matching over 12 bases. Losses at the gene ends were 4 bases for V and 5 bases for J; bases not matched to a gene: 6. The CDR3 runs to 16 residues. The germline V gene has CDR1 MRHNA and CDR2 SNTAGT. For the CDR3, the DNA is TGTGCCAGCAGTGCGGGACTAGCGGGCGAAAACAATGAGCAGTTCTTC. Amino acid sequence: CASSAGLAGENNEQFF.

The chain links TRBV6-2 or TRBV6-3 to TRBJ2-1; 8 positions agree with TRBD1. Germline V CDR1 and CDR2: MNHEY, SVGEGT. This CDR3 has 14 residues. J lost 3 bases, V lost 2 bases, and 0 bases had no gene match. The chain's CDR3 is CASSYGTGYNEQFF. In nucleotides, the CDR3 is TGTGCCAGCAGTTACGGGACAGGCTACAATGAGCAGTTCTTC.

The chain links TRBV6-2 or TRBV6-3 to TRBJ2-3; D might be TRBD2 (6 bases). The V end lost 5 bases, the J end lost 6 bases, and 9 bases lay between the germline ends. CDR1 and CDR2 (germline): MNHEY, SVGEGT. There are 12 residues in the CDR3. The CDR3 here is CASSDRGDTQYF. Here the CDR3 DNA reads TGTGCCAGCAGTGACCGGGGGGATACGCAGTATTTT.

This clone has just a few counts. The DNA of the CDR3 is TGTGCCAGCAGCTCAGAGGGGGTCTATGGCTACACCTTC. Translated, it gives CASSSEGVYGYTF. J is TRBJ1-2 and V is TRBV7-2, with D possibly matching TRBD1 (6 bases). The germline gives CDR1 SGHTA, CDR2 FQGNSA. With 4 bases removed from V and 4 bases from J, the gap between germline ends came to 10 bases. The CDR3 runs to 13 residues.

In this sample, this clone turned up a few times. The chain combines TRBV7-2 with TRBJ1-2; D is possibly TRBD1 (6 bases). This CDR3 spans 14 amino acids. V lost 5 bases, J lost 5 bases, and 15 bases lay in between. In germline, CDR1 is SGHTA, CDR2 FQGNSA. CDR3 amino acids: CASSLDSSVYGYTF. CDR3 coding DNA: TGTGCCAGCAGCCTGGACAGCAGTGTTTATGGCTACACCTTC.

For the CDR3, the DNA is TGCGCCAGCAGCAAACTGACAGGGGGCAGTGCTGAAGCTTTCTTT. Translating it yields CASSKLTGGSAEAFF. This chain links TRBV5-1 with TRBJ1-1, with TRBD1 identical over 10 bases. V was clipped by 4 bases and J by 6 bases; unmatched bases: 9. Germline assignment: CDR1 SGHRS and CDR2 YFSETQ. This CDR3 is built from 15 residues.

This sequence joins TRBV12-3 or TRBV12-4 and TRBJ1-2; tentative D call: TRBD1 (6 bases). The CDR3 covers 13 residues. V lost 8 bases to trimming and J lost 4 bases, with 14 bases between them. CDR3 sequence: CASGEFRGYGYTF. CDR3 in DNA: TGTGCCAGCGGAGAATTCAGGGGCTATGGCTACACCTTC.

V usage is TRBV7-3 and J usage is TRBJ2-2; D gene unclear. The V gene lost 6 bases and the J gene lost 2 bases, with 4 bases spanning the gap. Germline-derived CDR1 and CDR2 are SGHTA and FQGTGA. The CDR3 is 12 amino acids. CDR3 sequence reads: CASRSNTGELFF. The DNA of the CDR3 is TGTGCCAGCAGGTCTAACACCGGGGAGCTGTTTTTT.

The chain is built from TRBV28 and TRBJ2-7, with 10 bases fitting TRBD2. Germline V lookup: CDR1 MDHEN, CDR2 SYDVKM. The CDR3 spans 15 residues. The V and J ends lost 3 bases and 3 bases, in that order; junction bases with no gene match: 5. Here the CDR3 reads CASSFLTSGNYEQYF. In DNA form, the CDR3 reads TGTGCCAGCAGTTTCCTTACTAGCGGGAACTACGAGCAGTACTTC.

The table lists this clone with a count of one. The chain couples TRBV7-2 to TRBJ2-1; no definite D call. The V end lost 2 bases, the J end lost 3 bases, and 5 bases lay between the germline ends. Germline V gene sequence: CDR1 SGHTA, CDR2 FQGNSA. This CDR3 contains 13 residues. The CDR3 DNA follows: TGTGCCAGCAGCTTATCGGTCTACAATGAGCAGTTCTTC. Its translation is CASSLSVYNEQFF.

This clone appeared once. The rearrangement uses TRBV28 and TRBJ1-4, with 8 bases aligning to TRBD1. CDR3 length equals 15 residues. J was trimmed by 6 bases and V by 7 bases; bases with no gene match: 10. The germline V gene encodes CDR1 MDHEN and CDR2 SYDVKM. The CDR3 DNA sequence: TGTGCCAGCACTCAAACTCAGGGGGCTGATGAAAAACTGTTTTTT. It translates to CASTQTQGADEKLFF.

V gene TRBV15 combines with J gene TRBJ2-7; 7 bases map to TRBD1. V shed 2 bases, J shed 2 bases, and the junction held 3 bases outside the gene matches. The germline gives CDR1 LNHNV, CDR2 YYDKDF (reference sequence). The CDR3 sequence is 14 residues long. The CDR3 loop is CATSRRTGAYEQYF. CDR3 DNA sequence: TGTGCCACCAGCAGAAGGACAGGAGCCTACGAGCAGTACTTC. The complete variable domain, with remaining parts taken from reference TRBV15 and TRBJ2-7, reads DAMVIQNPRYQVTQFGKPVTLSCSQTLNHNVMYWYQQKSSQAPKLLFHYYDKDFNNEADTPDNFQSRRPNTSFCFLDIRSPGLGDTAMYLCATSRRTGAYEQYFGPGTRLTVT.

This chain connects TRBV28 to TRBJ2-5; the match to TRBD2 covers 11 bases. The trim removed 3 bases at V and 3 bases at J, leaving 15 bases unmatched. The length of the CDR3 is 19 residues. Germline loops: CDR1 MDHEN, CDR2 SYDVKM. CDR3 DNA: TGTGCCAGCAGTTTGGCCCCCGGGCTAGCGGGAGGAGGGGAAGAGACCCAGTACTTC. It encodes CASSLAPGLAGGGEETQYF. The variable domain in full, completed from reference TRBV28 and TRBJ2-5, reads DVKVTQSSRYLVKRTGEKVFLECVQDMDHENMFWYRQDPGLGLRLIYFSYDVKMKEKGDIPEGYSVSREKKERFSLILESASTNQTSMYLCASSLAPGLAGGGEETQYFGPGTRLLVL.

V usage is TRBV5-4 and J usage is TRBJ2-6, with D uncertain. The CDR3 loop spans 15 amino acids. CDR1 SGHNT and CDR2 YYREEE come from the germline V gene (reference sequence). Trimming took off 4 bases at V and 4 bases at J, with 12 bases between the two ends. CDR3: CASSPQARGANVLTF. The CDR3 DNA sequence: TGTGCCAGCAGCCCCCAGGCAAGAGGGGCCAACGTCCTGACTTTC.

This chain joins TRBV5-1 and TRBJ2-7, with TRBD2 matching 8 bases. Unmatched junction bases numbered 5, after V lost 2 bases and J lost 4 bases. The CDR3 runs to 14 residues. Germline CDR1 reads SGHRS; CDR2 reads YFSETQ. The CDR3 sequence: CASSFSGAQYEQYF. CDR3 nucleotides: TGCGCCAGCAGCTTTAGCGGGGCCCAATACGAGCAGTACTTC.

The V call is TRBV15, the J call TRBJ1-5; D might be TRBD1 (6 bases). CDR1 is LNHNV and CDR2 is YYDKDF in the germline V gene (reference sequence). This CDR3 has 15 amino acids. The ends were cut back, 5 bases at V and 0 bases at J, with 11 bases in the middle. DNA for the CDR3: TGTGCCACCAGCTGGGGACACGATAGCAATCAGCCCCAGCATTTT. Its protein is CATSWGHDSNQPQHF.

Worth noting for this clone: Being one base from a much bigger clone, this may be a read error. Other DNA variants within this sample encode the same CDR3. This chain connects TRBV7-9 to TRBJ2-7; the match to TRBD2 covers 8 bases. V lost 3 bases to trimming and J lost 2 bases; unmatched junction nucleotides: 0. The CDR3 extends over 13 amino acids. Germline CDR1 and CDR2: SEHNR and FQNEAQ (reference sequence). CDR3 region: CASSFGGAYEQYF. CDR3 DNA: TGTGCCAGCAGCTTCGGGGGGGCCTACGAGCAGTACTTC.

The genes are TRBV6-2 or TRBV6-3 and TRBJ2-7; D is uncertain. The ends were cut back, 2 bases at V and 7 bases at J, with 6 bases in the middle. The CDR3 length is 11 residues. From germline, CDR1 is MNHEY and CDR2 SVGEGT. CDR3 protein: CASSYPTEQYF. For the CDR3, the DNA is TGTGCCAGCAGTTACCCTACGGAGCAGTACTTC.

The chain recombines TRBV24-1 with TRBJ1-2, with a tentative D call TRBD1 (5 bases). CDR1 and CDR2 (germline): KGHDR, SFDVKD. The CDR3 runs 14 residues. Between the trimmed V and J ends, which lost 2 bases and 7 bases, there was a span of 13 bases. The CDR3 DNA sequence: TGTGCCACCAGTGATTGGGACTCGGAGGGTGGCTACACCTTC. Translated: CATSDWDSEGGYTF.